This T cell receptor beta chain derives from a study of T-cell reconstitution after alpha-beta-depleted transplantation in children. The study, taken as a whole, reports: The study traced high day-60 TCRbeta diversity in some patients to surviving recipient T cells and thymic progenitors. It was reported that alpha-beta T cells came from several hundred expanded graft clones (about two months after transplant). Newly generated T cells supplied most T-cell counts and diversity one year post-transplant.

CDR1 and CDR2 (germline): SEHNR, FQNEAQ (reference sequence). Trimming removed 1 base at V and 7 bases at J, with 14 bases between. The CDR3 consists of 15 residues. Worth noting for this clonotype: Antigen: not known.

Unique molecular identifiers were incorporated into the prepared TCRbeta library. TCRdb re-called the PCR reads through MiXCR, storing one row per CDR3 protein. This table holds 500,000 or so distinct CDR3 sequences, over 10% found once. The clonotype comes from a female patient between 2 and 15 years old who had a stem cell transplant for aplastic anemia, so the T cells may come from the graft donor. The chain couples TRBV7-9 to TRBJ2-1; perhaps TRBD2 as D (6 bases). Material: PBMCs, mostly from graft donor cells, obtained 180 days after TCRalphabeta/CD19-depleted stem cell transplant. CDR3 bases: TGTGCCAGCAGCTTAGTTGGCGGGGTGAGGAATGAGCAGTTCTTC. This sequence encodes CASSLVGGVRNEQFF.